This T cell receptor beta chain comes out of a study of regulatory T cells in long-lasting Graves disease. Looked up from germline, CDR1 is MNHEY and CDR2 is SVGEGT. V shed 6 bases and J 14 bases; nucleotides not matched to a gene: 7. This CDR3 has 14 residues. Assembly of TCR beta libraries relied on iRepertoire HTBI primers together with Arm-PCR of CDR3 regions. TCRdb passed the multiplex PCR reads through MiXCR, listing each CDR3 protein once. The repertoire holds approximately 470,000 distinct CDR3 sequences, with 15% to 20% as singletons. Time point defined: newly diagnosed GD, antithyroid drugs for less than 3 months. Scientists built the TCR library using RNA that was extracted from PBMCs. This same sample was also part of a study on T cells in Graves' hyperthyroidism and ophthalmopathy.

This receptor was identified in a man aged 35 to 55 with Graves disease. The sequenced sample was peripheral blood mononuclear cells (PBMCs), obtained at new diagnosis, from a patient treated with antithyroid drugs. This rearrangement joins TRBV6-2 or TRBV6-3 to TRBJ2-1; 16 bases agree with TRBD2. For the CDR3, the DNA is TGTGCCAGCAGACCCGGGGGGACTAGCGGGGGGGAGTTCTTC. Protein: CASRPGGTSGGEFF.